Listed below are T cell receptor beta chains from one sample, sequenced in a study of shared clonotypes between healthy human individuals. TCRdb's table, derived via immunoSEQ multiplex PCR, lists solely in-frame clones and lacks some. The sample records approximately 480,000 clones, almost 80% being singletons. The sample was PBMCs. The receptors originated from a woman in her 40s in good health. Some clones in this sample may be carry-over from other donors' samples. The conserved cysteine and the conserved F or W are not part of the CDR3 here. Size is stated for part of the rows, as once, few or many counts, or as a class when the clone is expanded.

ASSDKSGEREQF,TRBJ2-1,TRBV6-4,many
ASSQGQGRNEQF,TRBJ2-1,TRBV4-1,-
ASTGTSVRNEQF,TRBJ2-1,TRBV6-1,-
ASSPIGGRYNEQF,TRBJ2-1,TRBV11-2,few
ASSLGLAGGTDTQY,TRBJ2-3,TRBV11-3,-
ATSRGASTSTDTQY,TRBJ2-3,TRBV15,-
ASSLSVSNTGELF,TRBJ2-2,TRBV5-1,-
ASSPDLRAPTDTQY,TRBJ2-3,TRBV7-3,few
ASSEALPLSGNTIY,TRBJ1-3,TRBV6-1,-
ASRAGSYEQY,TRBJ2-7,TRBV5-1,-
AWRDSYSGEQY,TRBJ2-7,TRBV30,-
ASSLGGASGEQY,TRBJ2-7,TRBV9,-
ASSTQQGLREAQY,TRBJ2-5,TRBV5-4,-
ASSPANRDYEQY,TRBJ2-7,TRBV18,-
ASSLDRATQY,TRBJ2-5,TRBV5-4,-
ASSLVSGGNLQETQY,TRBJ2-5,TRBV5-1,-
ASTTGVYEQY,TRBJ2-7,TRBV18,-
ASSRGTSKGRQY,TRBJ2-7,TRBV23-1,many
SVAGTSAKWEQY,TRBJ2-7,TRBV29-1,-
ATSRDRGAGEKLF,TRBJ1-4,TRBV15,-
ASSFRAVDSYEQY,TRBJ2-7,TRBV11-2,-
ASRPWTGRPHEQY,TRBJ2-7,TRBV11-2,few